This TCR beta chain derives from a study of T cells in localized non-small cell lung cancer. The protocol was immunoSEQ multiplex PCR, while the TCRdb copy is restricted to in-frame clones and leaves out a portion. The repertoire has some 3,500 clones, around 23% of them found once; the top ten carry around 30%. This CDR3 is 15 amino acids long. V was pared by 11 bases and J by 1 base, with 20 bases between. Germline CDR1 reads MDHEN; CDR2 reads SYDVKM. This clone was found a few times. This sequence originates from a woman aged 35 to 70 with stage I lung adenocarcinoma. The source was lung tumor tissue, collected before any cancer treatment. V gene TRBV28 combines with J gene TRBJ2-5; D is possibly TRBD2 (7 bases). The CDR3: CACGSGGRRQETQYF. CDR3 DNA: TGTGCCTGCGGCTCGGGGGGCCGGCGCCAAGAGACCCAGTACTTC.